The 9 T cell receptor beta chains below all came from one sample that was sequenced in a study of T-cell reconstitution after alpha-beta-depleted transplantation in children. Construction of the TCRbeta library involved unique molecular identifiers. MiXCR, applied by TCRdb to the PCR reads, yields one record per CDR3 protein. The sample includes around 670,000 distinct CDR3 sequences, about 12% seen only once; the top ten take around 0.76%. The sequenced sample was PBMCs, obtained before TCRalphabeta/CD19-depleted stem cell transplant. All receptors derive from a girl aged 2-10 years with congenital amegakaryocytic thrombocytopenia, due to receive a stem cell transplant.

Ten or more counts support this clonotype. The chain recombines TRBV29-1 with TRBJ2-2, with 7 bases lining up with TRBD1. Trimming cost V 7 bases and J 7 bases; bases outside gene matches: 15. There are 15 residues in the CDR3. In germline, CDR1 is SQVTM, CDR2 ANQGSEA. DNA for the CDR3: TGCAGCGACCATACGGGCCAGGGGGAAATCGGGGAGCTGTTTTTT. It encodes CSDHTGQGEIGELFF.

This chain uses TRBV6-5 with TRBJ2-7; 12 bases agree with TRBD2. From germline, CDR1 is MNHEY and CDR2 SVGAGI. This CDR3 has 16 residues. The ends lost 4 bases at V and 5 bases at J; junction bases unmatched: 9. The CDR3 spells CASSWKLAGGSNEQYF. For the CDR3, the DNA is TGTGCCAGCAGTTGGAAACTAGCGGGAGGTTCTAACGAGCAGTACTTC.

This sequence joins TRBV5-1 and TRBJ1-4; possibly TRBD1 for D (6 bases). Germline CDR1 reads SGHRS; CDR2 reads YFSETQ. CDR3 length: 14 residues. Trimming took off 4 bases at V and 3 bases at J, with 10 bases between the two ends. CDR3 sequence (DNA): TGCGCCAGCAGCCGGACAGCACCTAATGAAAAACTGTTTTTT. Translating it yields CASSRTAPNEKLFF.

The chain links TRBV11-2 to TRBJ2-2; 11 bases line up with TRBD2. Germline values: CDR1 SGHAT, CDR2 FQNNGV. This CDR3 spans 18 amino acids. Losses at the gene ends were 4 bases for V and 6 bases for J; bases not matched to a gene: 13. CDR3 bases: TGTGCCAGCAGCTCGCTGGGGCTAGCGGGAGGTGTATCCGGGGAGCTGTTTTTT. Residues: CASSSLGLAGGVSGELFF. Full variable domain (missing parts from reference TRBV11-2 and TRBJ2-2): EAGVAQSPRYKIIEKRQSVAFWCNPISGHATLYWYQQILGQGPKLLIQFQNNGVVDDSQLPKDRFSAERLKGVDSTLKIQPAKLEDSAVYLCASSSLGLAGGVSGELFFGEGSRLTVL.

The chain recombines TRBV19 with TRBJ1-5; D is perhaps TRBD1 (5 bases). V was clipped by 6 bases and J by 2 bases, with 8 bases between them. The CDR3 consists of 13 residues. In germline, CDR1 is LNHDA, CDR2 SQIVND (reference sequence). The CDR3 spells CASREGGNQPQHF. The CDR3 coding sequence is TGTGCCAGTAGGGAAGGGGGCAATCAGCCCCAGCATTTT. The variable domain in full, completed from reference TRBV19 and TRBJ1-5, reads DGGITQSPKYLFRKEGQNVTLSCEQNLNHDAMYWYRQDPGQGLRLIYYSQIVNDFQKGDIAEGYSVSREKKESFPLTVTSAQKNPTAFYLCASREGGNQPQHFGDGTRLSIL.

This clonotype has more than one count but fewer than ten. This chain joins TRBV24-1 and TRBJ2-1, with 8 bases identical to TRBD2. CDR3 size: 16 residues. V shed 4 bases, J shed 7 bases, and the junction held 11 bases outside the gene matches. Looked up from germline, CDR1 is KGHDR and CDR2 is SFDVKD. CDR3 nucleotide sequence: TGTGCCACCAGTGACCTAAGCGGGGGAGGTTTGAATGAGCAGTTCTTC. Translation gives CATSDLSGGGLNEQFF.

This clonotype was observed a few times. The chain joins TRBV30 to TRBJ2-1; 9 positions match TRBD1. Per the germline V gene, CDR1 is GTSNPN and CDR2 is SVGIG (reference sequence). This CDR3 comprises 14 residues. J gave up 4 bases and V 3 bases, and 4 bases lay outside the gene matches. The CDR3, as DNA: TGTGCCTGGAGCTCGGGACAGGGATACAATGAGCAGTTCTTC. This gives the protein CAWSSGQGYNEQFF.

This clonotype was recorded at least ten times. The rearrangement links TRBV20-1 to TRBJ2-3, with a weak D call TRBD1 (5 bases). CDR3 length: 16 residues. The germline V and J ends were trimmed by 4 bases and 2 bases, with 19 bases remaining between them. The germline CDR1 and CDR2 sequences are DFQATT and SNEGSKA (reference sequence). The CDR3 DNA reads TGCAGTGCTATAAGGCTGTGGCAGGGCCCCACAGATACGCAGTATTTT. Its protein product is CSAIRLWQGPTDTQYF.

The sample holds many counts of this clonotype. V usage is TRBV27 and J usage is TRBJ2-5, with D hard to call. V lost 1 base and J 5 bases, leaving 8 bases between the germline ends. CDR3 length: 13 amino acids. Germline V gene lookup returns CDR1 MNHEY and CDR2 SMNVEV (reference sequence). The CDR3 DNA reads TGTGCCAGCAGTTTATGGTCCCGGGAGACCCAGTACTTC. It is translated as CASSLWSRETQYF.